This T cell receptor (beta chain) emerged from a study of T cells after yellow fever vaccination. Across the study: SMART-Seq v4 Ultra Low Input prepared libraries from low-cell fractions.

The CDR3 runs to 13 residues. V was pared by 4 bases and J by 3 bases, with 10 bases between. Per germline, CDR1 ENHRY and CDR2 SYGVKD. As to this clonotype: The antigen is not known.

Study-level results: Reappearance after the booster was observed for most primary-vaccination clones (around 95% CD4, over 70% CD8). Highly abundant clonotypes carried over from the bulk population could end up in FACS-sorted repertoires as contaminants.

Synthesis of TCR cDNA relied on 5'RACE template switching, which attached a universal primer site and UMIs. TCRdb passed the 5' RACE reads through MiXCR, listing each CDR3 protein once. This table has more than 350,000 distinct CDR3 sequences, about 9.9% appearing once. The chain has TRBV10-3 and TRBJ2-7; possibly TRBD2 for D (5 bases). Sequenced material: PBMCs, taken on the day of the first yellow fever vaccination. The sequence came from a man aged 18 to 29 who received the YFV17D yellow fever vaccine. CDR3 residues: CAISGETNYEQYV. In DNA, the CDR3 is TGTGCCATCAGTGGGGAGACTAACTACGAGCAGTACGTC.